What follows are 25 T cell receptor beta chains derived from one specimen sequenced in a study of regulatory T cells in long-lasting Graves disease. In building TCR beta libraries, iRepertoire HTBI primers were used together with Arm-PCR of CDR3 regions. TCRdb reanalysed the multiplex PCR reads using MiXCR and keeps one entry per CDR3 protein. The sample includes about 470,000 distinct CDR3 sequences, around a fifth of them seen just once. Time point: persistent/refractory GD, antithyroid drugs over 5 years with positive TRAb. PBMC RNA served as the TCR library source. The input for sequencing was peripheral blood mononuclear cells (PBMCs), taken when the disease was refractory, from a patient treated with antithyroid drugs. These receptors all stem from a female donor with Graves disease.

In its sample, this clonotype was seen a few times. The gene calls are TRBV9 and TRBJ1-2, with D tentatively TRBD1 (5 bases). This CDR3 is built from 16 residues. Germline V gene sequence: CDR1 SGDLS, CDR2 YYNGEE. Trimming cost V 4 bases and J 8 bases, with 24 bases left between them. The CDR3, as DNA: TGTGCCAGCAGCCTAACCGGGACGGACGCACGAGGAGGCTACACCTTC. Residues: CASSLTGTDARGGYTF.

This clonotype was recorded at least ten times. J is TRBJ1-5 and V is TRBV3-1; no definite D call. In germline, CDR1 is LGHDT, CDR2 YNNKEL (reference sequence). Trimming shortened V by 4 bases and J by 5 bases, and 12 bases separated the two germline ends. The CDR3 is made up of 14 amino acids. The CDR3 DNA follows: TGTGCCAGCAGCCCCCGGGAGGGTGATCAGCCCCAGCATTTT. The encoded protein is CASSPREGDQPQHF.

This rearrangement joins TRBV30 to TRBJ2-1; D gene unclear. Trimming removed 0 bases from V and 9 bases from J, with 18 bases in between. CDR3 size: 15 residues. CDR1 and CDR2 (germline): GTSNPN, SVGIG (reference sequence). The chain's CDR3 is CAWSVPGSQWGEQFF. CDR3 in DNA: TGTGCCTGGAGTGTCCCGGGCTCCCAATGGGGTGAGCAGTTCTTC.

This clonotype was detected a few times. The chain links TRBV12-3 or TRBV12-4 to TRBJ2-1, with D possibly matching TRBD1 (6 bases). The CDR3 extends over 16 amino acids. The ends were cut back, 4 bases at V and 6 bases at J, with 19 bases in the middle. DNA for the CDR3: TGTGCCAGCAGTTCCATTCAGACAGGCGGGTCCAATGAGCAGTTCTTC. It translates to CASSSIQTGGSNEQFF.

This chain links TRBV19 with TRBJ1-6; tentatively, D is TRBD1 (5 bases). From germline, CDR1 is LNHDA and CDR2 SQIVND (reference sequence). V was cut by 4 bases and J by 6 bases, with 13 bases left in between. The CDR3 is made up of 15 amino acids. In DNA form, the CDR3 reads TGTGCCAGTAGTAATGGGCAGGGTGTTAATTCACCCCTCCACTTT. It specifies CASSNGQGVNSPLHF.

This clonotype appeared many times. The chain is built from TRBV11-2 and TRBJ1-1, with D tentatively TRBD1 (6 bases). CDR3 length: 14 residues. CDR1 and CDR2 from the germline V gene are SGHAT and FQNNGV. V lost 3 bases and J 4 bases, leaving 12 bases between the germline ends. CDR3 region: CASSFSTGPTEAFF. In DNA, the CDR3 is TGTGCCAGCAGCTTCTCGACAGGTCCCACTGAAGCTTTCTTT.

Here the CDR3 DNA reads TGTGCCAGCAGTGAATCTTACAGGGGGCCCGGAAACACCATATATTTT. This codes for CASSESYRGPGNTIYF. The chain links TRBV25-1 to TRBJ1-3; 9 bases align to TRBD1. Germline V gene data show CDR1 as MGHDK and CDR2 as SYGVNS. V shed 1 base, J shed 4 bases, and the junction held 5 bases outside the gene matches. This CDR3 comprises 16 residues.

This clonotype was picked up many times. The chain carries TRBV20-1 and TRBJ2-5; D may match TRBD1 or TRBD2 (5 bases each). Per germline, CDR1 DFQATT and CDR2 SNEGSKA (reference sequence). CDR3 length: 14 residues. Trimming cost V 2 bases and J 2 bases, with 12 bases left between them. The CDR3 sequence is CSARSWDGQETQYF. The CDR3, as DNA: TGCAGTGCTAGAAGTTGGGACGGGCAAGAGACCCAGTACTTC.

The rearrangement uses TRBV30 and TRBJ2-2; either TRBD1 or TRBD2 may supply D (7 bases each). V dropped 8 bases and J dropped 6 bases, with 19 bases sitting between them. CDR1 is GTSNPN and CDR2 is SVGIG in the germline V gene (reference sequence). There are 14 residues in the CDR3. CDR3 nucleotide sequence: TGTGCCCAGGGGGGGGAGTGGCTCGCCGGGGAGCTGTTTTTT. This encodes CAQGGEWLAGELFF.

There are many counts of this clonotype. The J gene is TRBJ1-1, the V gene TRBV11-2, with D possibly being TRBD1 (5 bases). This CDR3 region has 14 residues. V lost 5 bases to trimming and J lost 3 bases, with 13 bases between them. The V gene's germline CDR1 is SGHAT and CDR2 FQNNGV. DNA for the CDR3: TGTGCCAGCAGCCCAAACGTCAGGGACACTGAAGCTTTCTTT. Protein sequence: CASSPNVRDTEAFF.

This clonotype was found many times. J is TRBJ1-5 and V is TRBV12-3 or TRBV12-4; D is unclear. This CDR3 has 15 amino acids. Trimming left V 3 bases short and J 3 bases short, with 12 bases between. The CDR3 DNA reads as TGTGCCAGCAGTTTGTCCGGACGGCTCAATCAGCCCCAGCATTTT. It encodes CASSLSGRLNQPQHF.

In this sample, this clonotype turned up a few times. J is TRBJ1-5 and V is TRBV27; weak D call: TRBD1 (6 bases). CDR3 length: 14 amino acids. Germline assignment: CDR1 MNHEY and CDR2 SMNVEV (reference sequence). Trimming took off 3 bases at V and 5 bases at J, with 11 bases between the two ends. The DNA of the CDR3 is TGTGCCAGCAGTTTTTACAGGGAAGATCAGCCCCAGCATTTT. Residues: CASSFYREDQPQHF.

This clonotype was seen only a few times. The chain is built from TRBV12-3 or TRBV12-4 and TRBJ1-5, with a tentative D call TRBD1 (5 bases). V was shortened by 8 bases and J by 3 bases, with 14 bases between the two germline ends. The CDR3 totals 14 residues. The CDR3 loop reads CASSPDNYNQPQHF. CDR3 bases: TGTGCCAGCTCGCCGGACAATTACAATCAGCCCCAGCATTTT.

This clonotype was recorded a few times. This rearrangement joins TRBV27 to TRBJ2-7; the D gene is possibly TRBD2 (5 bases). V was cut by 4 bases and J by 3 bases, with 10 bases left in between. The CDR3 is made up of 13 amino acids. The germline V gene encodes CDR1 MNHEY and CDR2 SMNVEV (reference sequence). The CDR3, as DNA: TGTGCCAGCAGTTCGACAACTAGCTACGAGCAGTACTTC. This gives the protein CASSSTTSYEQYF.

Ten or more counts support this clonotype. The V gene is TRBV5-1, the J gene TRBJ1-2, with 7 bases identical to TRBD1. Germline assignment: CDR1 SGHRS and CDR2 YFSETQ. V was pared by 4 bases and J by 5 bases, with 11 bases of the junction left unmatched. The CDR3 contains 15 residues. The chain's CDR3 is CASSPRHETGYGYTF. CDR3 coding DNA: TGCGCCAGCAGCCCACGGCACGAGACAGGGTATGGCTACACCTTC.

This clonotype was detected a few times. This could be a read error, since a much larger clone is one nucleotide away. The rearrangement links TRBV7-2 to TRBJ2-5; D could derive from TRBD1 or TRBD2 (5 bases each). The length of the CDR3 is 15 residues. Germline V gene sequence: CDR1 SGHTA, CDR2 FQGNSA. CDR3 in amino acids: CASSLIGTSQETQHF. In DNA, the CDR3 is TGTGCCAGCAGCCTAATCGGGACCTCCCAAGAGACCCAGCACTTC.

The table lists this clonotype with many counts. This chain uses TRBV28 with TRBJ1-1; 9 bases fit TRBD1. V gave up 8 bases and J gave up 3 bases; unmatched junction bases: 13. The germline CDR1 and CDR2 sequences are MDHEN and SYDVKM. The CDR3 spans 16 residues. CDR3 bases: TGTGCCAGCGGAGTTAGGACAGGGGCAGGGGACACTGAAGCTTTCTTT. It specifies CASGVRTGAGDTEAFF.

The CDR3 bases are TGTGCCACCAGTGATCCGACTGGAATTACCCCAGATACGCAGTATTTT. This encodes CATSDPTGITPDTQYF. The J gene is TRBJ2-3, the V gene TRBV24-1; unclear D gene. The germline CDR1 and CDR2 sequences are KGHDR and SFDVKD. V lost 3 bases and J 4 bases, leaving 16 bases between the germline ends. The CDR3 length is 16 residues.

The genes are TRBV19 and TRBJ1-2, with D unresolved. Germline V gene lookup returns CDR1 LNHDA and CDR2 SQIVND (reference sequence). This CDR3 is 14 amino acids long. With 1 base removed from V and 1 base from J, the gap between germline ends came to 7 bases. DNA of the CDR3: TGTGCCAGTAGTATAGGACTGTATAACTATGGCTACACCTTC. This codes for CASSIGLYNYGYTF.

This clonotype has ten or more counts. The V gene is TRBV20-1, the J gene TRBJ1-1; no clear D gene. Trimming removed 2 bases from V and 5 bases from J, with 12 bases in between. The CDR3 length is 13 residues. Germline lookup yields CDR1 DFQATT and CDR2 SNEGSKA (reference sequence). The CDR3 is CSARKAPFTEAFF. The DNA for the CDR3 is TGCAGTGCTAGAAAGGCGCCTTTTACTGAAGCTTTCTTT.

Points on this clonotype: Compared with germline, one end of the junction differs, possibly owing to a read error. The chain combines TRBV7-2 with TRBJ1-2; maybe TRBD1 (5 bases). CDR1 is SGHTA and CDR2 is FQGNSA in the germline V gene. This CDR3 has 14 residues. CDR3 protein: CASSPAVGKWGYAF. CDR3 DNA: TGTGCCAGCAGCCCGGCGGTAGGGAAGTGGGGCTACGCCTTC.

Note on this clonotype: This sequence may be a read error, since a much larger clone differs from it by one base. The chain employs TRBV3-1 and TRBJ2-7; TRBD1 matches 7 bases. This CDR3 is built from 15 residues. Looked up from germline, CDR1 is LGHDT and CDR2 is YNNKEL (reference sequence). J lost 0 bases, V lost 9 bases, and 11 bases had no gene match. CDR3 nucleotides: TGTGCCAGGAGTAAAGGGACAGCTTACTCCTACGAGCAGTACTTC. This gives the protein CARSKGTAYSYEQYF.

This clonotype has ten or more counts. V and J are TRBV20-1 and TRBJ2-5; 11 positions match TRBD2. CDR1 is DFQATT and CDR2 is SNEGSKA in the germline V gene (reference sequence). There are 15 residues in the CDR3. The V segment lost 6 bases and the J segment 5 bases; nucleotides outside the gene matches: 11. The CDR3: CSAPPLAGGGETQYF. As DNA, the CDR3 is TGCAGTGCCCCACCCTTAGCGGGGGGGGGGGAGACCCAGTACTTC.

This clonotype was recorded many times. For the CDR3, the DNA is TGTGCCAGCAGCCACTGGGGGGGGGCCTACGAGCAGTACTTC. Residues: CASSHWGGAYEQYF. The chain recombines TRBV6-1 with TRBJ2-7; 7 nucleotides align to TRBD2. The ends lost 6 bases at V and 2 bases at J; junction bases unmatched: 7. Germline loops: CDR1 MNHNS, CDR2 SASEGT. The CDR3 runs to 14 residues.

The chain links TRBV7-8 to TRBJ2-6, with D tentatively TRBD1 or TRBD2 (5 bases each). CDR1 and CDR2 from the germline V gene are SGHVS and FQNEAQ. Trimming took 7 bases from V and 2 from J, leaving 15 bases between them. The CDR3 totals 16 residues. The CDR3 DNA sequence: TGTGCCAGCATGCCTTTTCGAGGGGCTGGGGCCAACGTCCTGACTTTC. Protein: CASMPFRGAGANVLTF.